This T cell receptor beta chain was observed in a study of shared clonotypes between healthy human individuals. Study outcomes and limitations: Sharing across a handful of donors was seen in around 5% of naive CD4 clonotypes.

Of note for this clone: Its antigen is not identified.

The protocol was immunoSEQ multiplex PCR, while the TCRdb copy is restricted to in-frame clones and leaves out a portion. The table records 2 million or so clones, around 95% of them present only once. V shed 4 bases and J shed 6 bases, with 8 bases lying between them. Germline V gene lookup returns CDR1 MNHEY and CDR2 SVGAGI. This CDR3 is 12 amino acids long. This TCR derives from a young man in good health. Sequencing was done on a sample of naive CD4+ T cells sorted from blood. Subset noted: CD45RA+ positively selected. The chain is built from TRBV6-5 and TRBJ2-3, with D unclear. CDR3 nucleotide sequence: TGTGCCAGCAGTTCCACCAGGGATACGCAGTATTTT. Residues: CASSSTRDTQYF.